This is a list of T cell receptor beta chains from one sample in a study of blood T cell repertoires in COVID-19. Assay used: immunoSEQ multiplex PCR; TCRdb lists only in-frame clones, some missing. The profile covers 200,000 to 300,000 clones, with around 85% appearing a single time and roughly 5.8% taken by the ten largest. Sequences were obtained from peripheral blood. The receptors stem from a man between 60 and 70 years old with acute or convalescent COVID-19. Both conserved end residues are part of each CDR3. Fields, in order: D gene, clone size, V gene, J gene, CDR3 DNA, CDR3 protein. The D gene is left open where the match is weak. The size field is filled for only some rows; it gives once, few, many or a size class.

TRBD2	-	TRBV6-5	TRBJ2-7	TGTGCCAGCAGTTACTCTTCTGGGACTAGCTACGAGCAGTACTTC	CASSYSSGTSYEQYF
TRBD1	-	TRBV29-1	TRBJ1-4	TGCAGCGTTGGCCAGGGGGGTAATGAAAAACTGTTTTTT	CSVGQGGNEKLFF
TRBD1	-	TRBV4-3	TRBJ1-1	TGCGCCAGCAGCCAAGACAGGGGGCCCACTGAAGCTTTCTTT	CASSQDRGPTEAFF
TRBD2	-	TRBV28	TRBJ2-7	TGTGCCAGCAGGACCGGGACTAGCGCCTACGAGCAGTACTTC	CASRTGTSAYEQYF
TRBD2	-	TRBV4-1	TRBJ2-1	TGCGCCAGCAGCCAGTTACTAGCGGGAGGGCCACTCACTCAGTTCTTC	CASSQLLAGGPLTQFF
-	once	TRBV27	TRBJ2-7	TGTGCCAGCAGTTTAGCGGCAGGGATGGGCTACGAGCAGTACTTC	CASSLAAGMGYEQYF
TRBD2	-	TRBV27	TRBJ2-1	TGTGCCAGCAGTTCCGGGACTAGCGGGAGCAATGAGCAGTTCTTC	CASSSGTSGSNEQFF
-	-	TRBV6-5	TRBJ1-5	TGTGCCAGCAGCCCCGCGAGGGTAAGTCAGCCCCAGCATTTT	CASSPARVSQPQHF
-	once	TRBV3-1/TRBV3-2	TRBJ1-2	TGTGCCAGCAGCCAGGGCAGGATTTCGGCTAACTATGGCTACACCTTC	CASSQGRISANYGYTF
-	few	TRBV5-5	TRBJ1-2	TGTGCCAGCAGCCCCAGTCCGGGGATTGGGTATGGCTACACCTTC	CASSPSPGIGYGYTF
TRBD1	-	TRBV7-2	TRBJ2-2	TGTGCCAGCAGCTTCCTGCCGGGACAGGGACTCACCGGGGAGCTGTTTTTT	CASSFLPGQGLTGELFF
-	-	TRBV28	TRBJ2-7	TGTGCCAGCAGTCCATCGGACAGTCGAGAGCAGTACTTC	CASSPSDSREQYF
-	-	TRBV12-3/TRBV12-4	TRBJ1-2	TGTGCCAGCAGTTCTAGCCAGATAGTGACCTACACCTTC	CASSSSQIVTYTF
-	-	TRBV5-1	TRBJ2-7	TGCGCCAGCAGCGTCCGGGACACCAGCTCCTACGAGCAGTACTTC	CASSVRDTSSYEQYF
TRBD1	once	TRBV7-3	TRBJ1-2	TGTGCCAGCAGCTCCTCGCAGGGGGCGCCCCGGGGCTACACCTTC	CASSSSQGAPRGYTF
TRBD1	-	TRBV23-1	TRBJ2-7	TGCGCCAGCAGTCAATCTGAGACAGGGGACCACGAGCAGTACTTC	CASSQSETGDHEQYF
TRBD1	-	TRBV4-1	TRBJ1-2	TGCGCCGGCACCCGGGACAGGGAGGTAGACGGCTATGGCTACACCTTC	CAGTRDREVDGYGYTF
TRBD1	-	TRBV27	TRBJ2-7	TGTGCCAGCAGGACCCCGACAGGGGGCCTCACCTACGAGCAGTACTTC	CASRTPTGGLTYEQYF
-	-	TRBV30	TRBJ2-3	TGTGCCTGTACATTGGGGGCTAGCACAGATACGCAGTATTTT	CACTLGASTDTQYF
-	-	TRBV28	TRBJ1-1	TGTGCCAGCAGTATAGCAAACACTGAAGCTTTCTTT	CASSIANTEAFF
TRBD1	-	TRBV29-1	TRBJ1-2	TGCAGCGTCGACAGGGGAGGCGGCTACACCTTC	CSVDRGGGYTF
TRBD2	-	TRBV7-9	TRBJ2-3	TGTGCCAGCAGCGGACTAGAGGTAGATACGCAGTATTTT	CASSGLEVDTQYF
TRBD1	-	TRBV2	TRBJ1-4	TGTGCCAGCGACGTTGCCGGGACAGGGACACGAAAACTGTTTTTT	CASDVAGTGTRKLFF
-	-	TRBV4-1	TRBJ1-5	TGCGCCAGCAGCCAAGATAGTAACAATCAGCCCCAGCATTTT	CASSQDSNNQPQHF
TRBD1	-	TRBV4-1	TRBJ1-2	TGCGCCAGCAGCCCCGGGACAGGGGACCAATATGGCTACACCTTC	CASSPGTGDQYGYTF
TRBD1	-	TRBV6-5	TRBJ1-5	TGTGCCAGCAGAATCGACAGGGATTTTCATCAGCCCCAGCATTTT	CASRIDRDFHQPQHF
-	-	TRBV10-2	TRBJ1-1	TGCGCCAGCAGTGAGGTGGGACAATGGGGCCGCACTGAAGCTTTCTTT	CASSEVGQWGRTEAFF
-	-	TRBV11-3	TRBJ1-4	TGTGCCAGCAGCCCGCCGGGGGGCGAAAAACTGTTTTTT	CASSPPGGEKLFF
TRBD2	-	TRBV30	TRBJ2-1	TGTGCCTGGACCCTACCCGGGACTAGCGGTAACAATGAGCAGTTCTTC	CAWTLPGTSGNNEQFF
-	-	TRBV7-9	TRBJ2-7	TGTGCCAGCAGCTTGGCCGGGGGGCCCTACGAGCAGTACTTC	CASSLAGGPYEQYF
TRBD1	-	TRBV7-3	TRBJ2-3	TGTGCCAGCAGCTCGGGACAGAATGGGGATACGCAGTATTTT	CASSSGQNGDTQYF
-	once	TRBV5-1	TRBJ2-5	TGCGCCAGCAGCTTGATGACAGGCGGGGAGACCCAGTACTTC	CASSLMTGGETQYF
-	-	TRBV2	TRBJ1-5	TGTGCCAGCAGTGAAGGACATAGCAATCAGCCCCAGCATTTT	CASSEGHSNQPQHF
-	-	TRBV28	TRBJ2-3	TGTGCCAGCAGTGACTCCGGGGCAGATACGCAGTATTTT	CASSDSGADTQYF
TRBD1	-	TRBV4-3	TRBJ1-1	TGCGCCAGCAGCGCCTTACAGGGGATGAACACTGAAGCTTTCTTT	CASSALQGMNTEAFF
-	-	TRBV9	TRBJ1-1	TGTGCCAGCAGCGTATTGGGAGACACTGAAGCTTTCTTT	CASSVLGDTEAFF
TRBD1	-	TRBV28	TRBJ1-1	TGTGCCAGCAGGACAGGGAGAGACACTGAAGCTTTCTTT	CASRTGRDTEAFF
TRBD1	-	TRBV2	TRBJ1-5	TGTGCCAGCAGTGTACTAGTTGGACAGGGGGCTTCCAATCAGCCCCAGCATTTT	CASSVLVGQGASNQPQHF
TRBD2	-	TRBV4-3	TRBJ2-7	TGCGCCAGCAGCCAAACCCCCGGCACTAGCGCCTACGAGCAGTACTTC	CASSQTPGTSAYEQYF
-	once	TRBV6-5	TRBJ1-4	TGTGCCAGCAGCCCCGGGGAGTTAGTAAATGAAAAACTGTTTTTT	CASSPGELVNEKLFF
TRBD1	-	TRBV13	TRBJ2-1	TGTGCCAGCAGCTTAGGCGGGACAGGGGGACCCTACAATGAGCAGTTCTTC	CASSLGGTGGPYNEQFF
-	-	TRBV2	TRBJ1-1	TGTGCCAGCAGATATACAGGGCCGATGAACACTGAAGCTTTCTTT	CASRYTGPMNTEAFF
TRBD2	-	TRBV11-2	TRBJ2-1	TGTGCCAGCAGCTTTAGCGGGAGAGATATCGATGAGCAGTTCTTC	CASSFSGRDIDEQFF
TRBD2	-	TRBV10-3	TRBJ2-1	TGTGCCATCAGTGCATCGGAAGCGGGAGCGGGGTACAATGAGCAGTTCTTC	CAISASEAGAGYNEQFF
-	-	TRBV19	TRBJ1-4	TGTGCCACCTCCGGGGGGCGCGAGGCTGAAAAACTGTTTTTT	CATSGGREAEKLFF
TRBD1	-	TRBV6-5	TRBJ1-1	TGTGCCAGCAGTTACACCCGGGACAGTGAAGCTTTCTTT	CASSYTRDSEAFF
TRBD1	-	TRBV15	TRBJ1-4	TGTGCCACCAGCGTGGACAGGGGATTAAATGAAAAACTGTTTTTT	CATSVDRGLNEKLFF
-	-	TRBV4-2	TRBJ2-5	TGTGCCAGCAGCCAAGATGTTAGCCACGAGACCCAGTACTTC	CASSQDVSHETQYF
-	-	TRBV24-1	TRBJ1-1	TGTGCCACCAGTGGTGCGTCCTCGACTGAAGCTTTCTTT	CATSGASSTEAFF
-	-	TRBV19	TRBJ1-2	TGTGCCAGTAGTGCCGGGACAACTGGTGGCTACACCTTC	CASSAGTTGGYTF
TRBD1	-	TRBV2	TRBJ2-2	TGTGCCAGCAGTCCCGGGACAGGGCCCACCGGGGAGCTGTTTTTT	CASSPGTGPTGELFF
-	-	TRBV18	TRBJ1-5	TGTGCCAGCTCACCCTCAGGGTCCCATCATCAGCCCCAGCATTTT	CASSPSGSHHQPQHF
TRBD1	-	TRBV5-5	TRBJ2-1	TGTGCCAGCAGCTCGGGACAGGGGATATACAATGAGCAGTTCTTC	CASSSGQGIYNEQFF
-	-	TRBV7-2	TRBJ1-1	TGTGCCAGCAGCTTAGCGGCGGGGAAGGGCACTGAAGCTTTCTTT	CASSLAAGKGTEAFF
TRBD2	few	TRBV7-2	TRBJ2-3	TGTGCCAGCAACCGGGACTACAGAACAGACATGCAGTATTTT	CASNRDYRTDMQYF
-	-	TRBV10-3	TRBJ2-3	TGTGCCATCAGTGAGTCCCAGGGCGGGGGCACAGATACGCAGTATTTT	CAISESQGGGTDTQYF
-	-	TRBV11-2	TRBJ2-3	TGTGCCAGCAGCCTTGGGGCACATACGCAGTATTTT	CASSLGAHTQYF